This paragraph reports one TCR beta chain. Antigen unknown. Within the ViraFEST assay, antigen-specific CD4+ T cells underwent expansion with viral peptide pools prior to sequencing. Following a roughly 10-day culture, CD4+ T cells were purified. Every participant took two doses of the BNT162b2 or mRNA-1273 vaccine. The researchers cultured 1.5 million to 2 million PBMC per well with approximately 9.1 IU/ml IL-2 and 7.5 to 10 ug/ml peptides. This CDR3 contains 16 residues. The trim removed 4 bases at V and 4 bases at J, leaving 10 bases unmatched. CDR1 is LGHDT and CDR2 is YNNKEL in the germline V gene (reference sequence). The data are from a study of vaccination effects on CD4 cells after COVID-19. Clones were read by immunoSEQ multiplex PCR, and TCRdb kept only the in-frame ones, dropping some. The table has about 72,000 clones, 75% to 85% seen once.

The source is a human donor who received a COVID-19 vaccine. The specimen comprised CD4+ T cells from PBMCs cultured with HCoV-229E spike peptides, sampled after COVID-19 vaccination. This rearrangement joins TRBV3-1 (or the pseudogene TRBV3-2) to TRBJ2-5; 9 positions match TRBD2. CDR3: CASSPRWRGGRETQYF. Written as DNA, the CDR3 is TGTGCCAGCAGCCCCAGATGGCGGGGGGGCAGAGAGACCCAGTACTTC.